Reported below is one TCR beta chain. Its antigen is as yet unknown. With 0 bases clipped from V and 0 bases from J, the junction kept 6 bases outside the gene matches. The CDR3 length is 18 residues. The germline CDR1 and CDR2 sequences are SGDLS and YYNGEE. TCRdb's copy holds only in-frame clones and misses some; the assay was immunoSEQ multiplex PCR. Counted here are about 130,000 clones, 80% to 90% occurring once; the ten biggest clones make up 15% to 20%. These data are taken from a study of T cell responses to AZD1222 COVID-19 vaccine. General observations from the study: Reportedly, close to half of spike-specific TCRs are directed against unmutated variant regions. Vaccine-associated CD4 TCRs spanned spike, dominant at 160-218 and 743-854.

The sequence was obtained from an adult in good health. V is TRBV9 and J is TRBJ1-3; TRBD1 matches at 10 bases. The sequenced sample was peripheral blood, obtained on day 0 of MenACWY control vaccination. In DNA, the CDR3 is TGTGCCAGCAGCGTAGTTGGGACAGGGGCATCCTCTGGAAACACCATATATTTT. The encoded protein is CASSVVGTGASSGNTIYF.